These 4 T cell receptor beta chains share one sample of origin, sequenced in a study of blood T cell repertoires in COVID-19. TCRdb's table, derived via immunoSEQ multiplex PCR, lists solely in-frame clones and lacks some. The repertoire holds about 40,000 clones, 65% to 80% seen once, with around 27% in the top ten. Sequencing input: peripheral blood. The source of these receptors is a man older than 75 with acute or convalescent COVID-19.

The rearrangement links TRBV12-3 or TRBV12-4 to TRBJ2-7; D is ambiguous. The CDR3 is made up of 13 amino acids. The V end lost 3 bases, the J end lost 2 bases, and 8 bases lay between the germline ends. The CDR3 loop is CASSFRQAYEQYF. CDR3 DNA sequence: TGTGCCAGCAGTTTTCGGCAGGCCTACGAGCAGTACTTC.

This clone was counted a single time. The chain employs TRBV19 and TRBJ1-6; TRBD1 might be the D (6 bases). Trimming stripped 6 bases from V and 11 bases from J, with 17 bases between. Germline V gene sequence: CDR1 LNHDA, CDR2 SQIVND (reference sequence). This CDR3 has 14 amino acids. In DNA form, the CDR3 reads TGTGCCAGTAGGAGGATACAGGGATCGACACCCCTCCACTTT. Amino acids: CASRRIQGSTPLHF.

This sequence joins TRBV11-2 and TRBJ2-7; D gene uncertain. Germline lookup yields CDR1 SGHAT and CDR2 FQNNGV. The V end was cut by 1 base, the J end by 2 bases, with 12 bases between. This CDR3 has 15 residues. The CDR3 coding sequence is TGTGCCAGCAGCTTAGTACGCCAGCGAACCTACGAGCAGTACTTC. Its translation is CASSLVRQRTYEQYF.

This clone was seen only a few times. The V and J genes are TRBV19 and TRBJ1-4; a possible D gene is TRBD1 (6 bases). V was pared by 3 bases and J by 5 bases, with 10 bases between. Germline assignment: CDR1 LNHDA and CDR2 SQIVND (reference sequence). The CDR3 is 14 residues long. The DNA for the CDR3 is TGTGCCAGTAGTATTACAGGGCAGAATGAAAAACTGTTTTTT. This translates into CASSITGQNEKLFF. Looking up the rest from reference TRBV19 and TRBJ1-4 gives the full variable domain: DGGITQSPKYLFRKEGQNVTLSCEQNLNHDAMYWYRQDPGQGLRLIYYSQIVNDFQKGDIAEGYSVSREKKESFPLTVTSAQKNPTAFYLCASSITGQNEKLFFGSGTQLSVL.